This T cell receptor beta chain originates from a study of blood T cells in healthy people across ages. A second PCR, run for about 6 to 11 cycles, used a sample-barcoded 5' primer plus a J-beta primer mix. TCRdb recomputed calls from the 5' RACE reads with MiXCR, one row per CDR3 protein. The repertoire includes hundreds of thousands of distinct CDR3 sequences, around 54% of them detected once, and 30% to 40% sits in the top ten. Input material: blood. The TCR was taken from a man in his 60s in good health.

The CDR3 loop is CASSLNLAGGQETQYF. For the CDR3, the DNA is TGCGCCAGCAGCTTGAATCTAGCGGGGGGACAAGAGACCCAGTACTTC. This chain connects TRBV5-1 to TRBJ2-5; 11 bases align to TRBD2. The CDR3 is made up of 16 amino acids. Germline V gene sequence: CDR1 SGHRS, CDR2 YFSETQ. Losses at the gene ends were 1 base for V and 2 bases for J; bases not matched to a gene: 4. Combining the CDR3 with reference TRBV5-1 and TRBJ2-5 gives the whole variable domain KAGVTQTPRYLIKTRGQQVTLSCSPISGHRSVSWYQQTPGQGLQFLFEYFSETQRNKGNFPGRFSGRQFSNSRSEMNVSTLELGDSALYLCASSLNLAGGQETQYFGPGTRLLVL.